The sequence of this T cell receptor beta chain was determined in a study of blood T cell repertoires in COVID-19. Study context: Material from acute and convalescent COVID-19 was sourced from the United States, Italy and Spain. PBMCs, B-cell-depleted T cells, or T cells were the source of the cDNA or gDNA that made up the material.

This clone has only one observation. Germline V lookup: CDR1 SGDLS, CDR2 YYNGEE. J was trimmed by 4 bases and V by 3 bases; bases with no gene match: 8. The length of the CDR3 is 16 residues. Source study methods: How many nucleated cells were present was estimated from reference gene primer amplification. Measured with immunoSEQ multiplex PCR; TCRdb has only the in-frame clones, and not every one. D and trimming were read from the DNA, whereas the V and J calls and clone size are those reported in that table. The sample lists 160,000 or so clones, 82% seen once, with roughly 8.1% in the top ten. The chain employs TRBV9 and TRBJ2-2; 8 bases fit TRBD1. What was sequenced was peripheral blood. This receptor was taken from a woman between 70 and 85 years old with acute or convalescent COVID-19. Here the CDR3 reads CASSASQGARTGELFF. The DNA for the CDR3 is TGTGCCAGCAGCGCCTCTCAGGGGGCGCGCACCGGGGAGCTGTTTTTT. Full variable domain (rest looked up from reference TRBV9 and TRBJ2-2): DSGVTQTPKHLITATGQRVTLRCSPRSGDLSVYWYQQSLDQGLQFLIQYYNGEERAKGNILERFSAQQFPDLHSELNLSSLELGDSALYFCASSASQGARTGELFFGEGSRLTVL.